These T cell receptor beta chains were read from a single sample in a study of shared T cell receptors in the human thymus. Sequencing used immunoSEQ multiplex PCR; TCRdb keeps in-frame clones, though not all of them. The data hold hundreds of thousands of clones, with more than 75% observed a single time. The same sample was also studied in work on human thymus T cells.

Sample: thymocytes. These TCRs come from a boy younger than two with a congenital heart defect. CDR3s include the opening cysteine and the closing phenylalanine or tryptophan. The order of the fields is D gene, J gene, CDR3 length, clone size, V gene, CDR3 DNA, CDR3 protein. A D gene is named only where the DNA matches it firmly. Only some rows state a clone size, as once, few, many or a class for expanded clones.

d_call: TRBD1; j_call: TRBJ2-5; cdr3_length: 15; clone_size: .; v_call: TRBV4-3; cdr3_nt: TGCGCCAGCAGCCCCTTAGACAGGGTTCAAGAGACCCAGTACTTC; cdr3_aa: CASSPLDRVQETQYF
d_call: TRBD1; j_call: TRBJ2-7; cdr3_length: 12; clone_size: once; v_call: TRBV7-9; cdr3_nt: TGTGCCAGCAGCTCACCAGGGGGAGAGCAGTACTTC; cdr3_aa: CASSSPGGEQYF
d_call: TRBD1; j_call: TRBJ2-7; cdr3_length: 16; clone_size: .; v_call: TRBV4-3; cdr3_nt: TGCGCCAGCAGCCAAGTTGGACAGGGCTTCTCCTACGAGCAGTACTTC; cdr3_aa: CASSQVGQGFSYEQYF
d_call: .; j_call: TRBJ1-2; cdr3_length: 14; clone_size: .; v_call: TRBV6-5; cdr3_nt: TGTGCCAGCAGTTACAGAACAGGGAACTATGGCTACACCTTC; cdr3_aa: CASSYRTGNYGYTF
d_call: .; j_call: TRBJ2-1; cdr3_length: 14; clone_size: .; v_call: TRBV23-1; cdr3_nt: TGCGCCAGCACCCAGATTCAGGGATTCAATGAGCAGTTCTTC; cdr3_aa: CASTQIQGFNEQFF
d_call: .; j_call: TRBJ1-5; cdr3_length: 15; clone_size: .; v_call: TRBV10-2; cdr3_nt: TGCGCCAGCGGGACAAAAACCTATAGCAATCAGCCCCAGCATTTT; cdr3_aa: CASGTKTYSNQPQHF
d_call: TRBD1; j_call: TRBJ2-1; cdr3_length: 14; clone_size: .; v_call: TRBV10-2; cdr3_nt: TGCGCCAGTAGAACACCGGGACAGGGGACGGGGCGGTTCTTC; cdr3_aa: CASRTPGQGTGRFF
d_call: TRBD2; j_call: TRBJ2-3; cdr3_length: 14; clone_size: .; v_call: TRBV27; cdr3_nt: TGTGCCAGCAGTTCAGCGGGATCAAAAGATACGCAGTATTTT; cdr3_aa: CASSSAGSKDTQYF
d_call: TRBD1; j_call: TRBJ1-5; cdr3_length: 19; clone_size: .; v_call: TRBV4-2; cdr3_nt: TGTGCCAGCAGCCAAGGTCGGGGACAGGGGCTTCTTAGCAATCAGCCCCAGCATTTT; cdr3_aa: CASSQGRGQGLLSNQPQHF
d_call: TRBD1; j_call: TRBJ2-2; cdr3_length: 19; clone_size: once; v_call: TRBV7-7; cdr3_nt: TGTGCTAGCAGTCACATGGGGACAGGGGATAGGTCGAACACCGGGGAGCTGTTTTTT; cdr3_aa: CASSHMGTGDRSNTGELFF
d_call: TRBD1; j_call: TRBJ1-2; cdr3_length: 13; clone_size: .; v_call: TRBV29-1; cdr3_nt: TGCAGCGTCCACAGGGGGTTGAACTATGGCTACACCTTC; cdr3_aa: CSVHRGLNYGYTF
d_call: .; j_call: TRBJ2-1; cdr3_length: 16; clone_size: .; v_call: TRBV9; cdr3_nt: TGTGCCAGCAGCCTTACAGCTTCTCGGGGTTACAATGAGCAGTTCTTC; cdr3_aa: CASSLTASRGYNEQFF
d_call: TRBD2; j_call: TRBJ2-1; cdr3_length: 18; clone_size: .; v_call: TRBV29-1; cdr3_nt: TGCAGCGTTAAAGGGCTAGCGGTGGGGTCGGGGCCCTACAATGAGCAGTTCTTC; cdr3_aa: CSVKGLAVGSGPYNEQFF
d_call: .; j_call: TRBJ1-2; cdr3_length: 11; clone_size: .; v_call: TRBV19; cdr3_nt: TGTGCCAGTAGTATCCAGGCAGGCTACACCTTC; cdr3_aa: CASSIQAGYTF
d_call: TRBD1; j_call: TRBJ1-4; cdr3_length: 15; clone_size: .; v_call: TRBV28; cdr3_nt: TGTGCCAGCAGCGACACCGACAGGGCTAATGAAAAACTGTTTTTT; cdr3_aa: CASSDTDRANEKLFF
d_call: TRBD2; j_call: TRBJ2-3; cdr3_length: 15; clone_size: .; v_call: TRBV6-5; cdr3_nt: TGTGCCAGCAGTTCAAGCGGGAGGGCCGGAGATACGCAGTATTTT; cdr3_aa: CASSSSGRAGDTQYF
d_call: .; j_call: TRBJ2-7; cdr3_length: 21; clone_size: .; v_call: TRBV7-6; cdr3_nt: TGTGCCAGCAGCTTAGCAGTGGGCATAGCGGCCTCAAGAGGGGAGCTATACGAGCAGTACTTC; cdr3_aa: CASSLAVGIAASRGELYEQYF
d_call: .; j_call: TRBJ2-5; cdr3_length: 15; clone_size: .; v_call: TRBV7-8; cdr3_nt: TGTGCCAGCAGCTTAGATTCTGGTGGTGAGGAGACCCAGTACTTC; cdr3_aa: CASSLDSGGEETQYF
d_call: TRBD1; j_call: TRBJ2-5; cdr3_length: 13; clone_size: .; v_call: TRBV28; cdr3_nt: TGTGCCAGCGGGACAGGGGGCGAGGAGACCCAGTACTTC; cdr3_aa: CASGTGGEETQYF
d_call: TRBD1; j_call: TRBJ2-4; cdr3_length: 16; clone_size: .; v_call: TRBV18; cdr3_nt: TGTGCCAGCTCGCCCCTGACACAGGGGGCCGGAAACATTCAGTACTTC; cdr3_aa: CASSPLTQGAGNIQYF
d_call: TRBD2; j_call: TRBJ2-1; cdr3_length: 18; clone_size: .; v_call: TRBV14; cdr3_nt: TGTGCCAGCAGCCAACGGCCGGGAGGGATTTTGTCCTACAATGAGCAGTTCTTC; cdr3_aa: CASSQRPGGILSYNEQFF
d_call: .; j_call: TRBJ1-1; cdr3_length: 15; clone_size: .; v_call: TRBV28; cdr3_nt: TGTGCCAGCAGTTTCGGGGGTCAGAAGAACACTGAAGCTTTCTTT; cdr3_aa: CASSFGGQKNTEAFF
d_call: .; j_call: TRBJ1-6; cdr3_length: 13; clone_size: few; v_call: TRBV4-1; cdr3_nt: TGCGCCAGCAGCCAAGATCTTCCGGGACCCCTCCACTTT; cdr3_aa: CASSQDLPGPLHF
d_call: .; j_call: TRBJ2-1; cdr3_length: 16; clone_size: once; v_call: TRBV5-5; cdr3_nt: TGTGCCAGCAGCTTGTTTGTGACAGTGACCTACAATGAGCAGTTCTTC; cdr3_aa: CASSLFVTVTYNEQFF
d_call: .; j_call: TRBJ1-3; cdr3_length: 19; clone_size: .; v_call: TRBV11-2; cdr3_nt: TGTGCCAGCAGCTTAAGGACGCAACTCAAAGACAGCTCTGGAAACACCATATATTTT; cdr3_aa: CASSLRTQLKDSSGNTIYF
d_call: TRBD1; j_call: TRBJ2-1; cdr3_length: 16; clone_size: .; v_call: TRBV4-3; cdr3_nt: TGCGCCAGCAGCCAAGATCGGCGACAGGGTGGGGATGAGCAGTTCTTC; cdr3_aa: CASSQDRRQGGDEQFF
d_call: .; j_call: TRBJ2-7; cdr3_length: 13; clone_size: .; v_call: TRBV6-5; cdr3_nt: TGCGCCAGCAGTTCTCAGGGGACCTACGAGCAGTACTTC; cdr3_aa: CASSSQGTYEQYF
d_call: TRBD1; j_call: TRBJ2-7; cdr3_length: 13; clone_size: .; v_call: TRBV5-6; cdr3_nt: TGTGCCAGCAGTTCCGGGACAGGGGGCGAGCAGTACTTC; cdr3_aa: CASSSGTGGEQYF
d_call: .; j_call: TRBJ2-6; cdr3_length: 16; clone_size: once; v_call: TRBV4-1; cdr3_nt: TGCGCCAGCAGCCAAGTACAGGGCTCAGGGGCCAACGTCCTGACTTTC; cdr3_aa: CASSQVQGSGANVLTF
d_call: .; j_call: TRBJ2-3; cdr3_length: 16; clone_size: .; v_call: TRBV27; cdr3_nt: TGTGCCAGCAAACCCCTGGTAGGAGGGGCCACAGATACGCAGTATTTT; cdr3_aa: CASKPLVGGATDTQYF
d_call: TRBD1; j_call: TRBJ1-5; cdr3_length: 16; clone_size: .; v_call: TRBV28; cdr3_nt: TGTGCCAGCAGTCGCCGGGACAGGGTCCAATGGCAGCCCCAGCATTTT; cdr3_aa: CASSRRDRVQWQPQHF
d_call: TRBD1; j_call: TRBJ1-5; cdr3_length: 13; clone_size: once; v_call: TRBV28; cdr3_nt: TGTGCCAGCAGTGGACAGGCTGATCAGCCCCAGCATTTT; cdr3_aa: CASSGQADQPQHF
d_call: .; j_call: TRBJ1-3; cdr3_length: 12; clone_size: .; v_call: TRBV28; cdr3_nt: TGTGCCAGCAATGCGACCCAGCGGACCATATATTTT; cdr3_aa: CASNATQRTIYF
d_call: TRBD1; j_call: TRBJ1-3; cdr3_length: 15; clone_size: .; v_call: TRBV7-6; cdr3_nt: TGTGCCAGCAGCGGACCAGGGGGATCTGGAAACACCATATATTTT; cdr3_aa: CASSGPGGSGNTIYF
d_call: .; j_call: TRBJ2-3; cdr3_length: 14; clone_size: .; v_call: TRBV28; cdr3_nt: TGTGCCAGCAGTAGCAGGGAAAGCACAGATACGCAGTATTTT; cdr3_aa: CASSSRESTDTQYF
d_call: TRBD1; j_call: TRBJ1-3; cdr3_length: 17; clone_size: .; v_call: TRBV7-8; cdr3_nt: TGTGCCAGCAGCTTAGCGGGGGGGACAGGGGACGGAAACACCATATATTTT; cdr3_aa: CASSLAGGTGDGNTIYF
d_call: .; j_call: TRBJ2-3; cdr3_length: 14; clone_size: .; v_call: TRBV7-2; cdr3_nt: TGTGCCAGCAGCCCCGCGGGGGCCCCAGATACGCAGTATTTT; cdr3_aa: CASSPAGAPDTQYF
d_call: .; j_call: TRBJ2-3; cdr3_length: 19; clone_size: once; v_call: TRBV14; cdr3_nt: TGTGCCAGCAGCCAATCCCCAGGGAGGAGGGAGGCCGGGACAGATACGCAGTATTTT; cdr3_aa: CASSQSPGRREAGTDTQYF
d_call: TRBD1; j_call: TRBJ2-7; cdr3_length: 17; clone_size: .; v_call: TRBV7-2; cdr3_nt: TGTGCCAGCAGCCCCCTGGACAGGGCAATACCCTCTTACGAGCAGTACTTC; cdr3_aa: CASSPLDRAIPSYEQYF
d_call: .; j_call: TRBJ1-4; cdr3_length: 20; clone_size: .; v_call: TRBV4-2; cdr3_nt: TGTGCCAGCAGCCAAGATTTTTACGGGGATCCGACTGACACTAATGAAAAACTGTTTTTT; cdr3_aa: CASSQDFYGDPTDTNEKLFF
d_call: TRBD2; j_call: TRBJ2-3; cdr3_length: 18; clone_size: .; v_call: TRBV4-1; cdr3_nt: TGCGCCAGCAGCCAAGTTTTCGAGCTAGCGGGGCCCACAGATACGCAGTATTTT; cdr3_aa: CASSQVFELAGPTDTQYF